The 21 T cell receptor beta chains below all came from one sample that was sequenced in a study of blood T cell repertoires in COVID-19 (dated by TCRdb to 2020 to 2021). Receptor libraries were prepared by the immunoSEQ multiplex PCR assay. This immuneACCESS table, as held by TCRdb, lists in-frame sequences with V and J called but not all clones. Of the missing ones, under half trace to an unresolved V gene in checked studies; the others have no known cause. In this sample the table shows over 85,000 clones, around 90% of which occur a single time. The biggest ten clones account for roughly 4.3% of the sample. Specimen: peripheral blood. The source is a man in his sixties or seventies with acute or convalescent COVID-19.

This chain joins TRBV6-5 and TRBJ2-7; weak D call: TRBD1 (6 bases). The CDR3 covers 14 residues. CDR1 is MNHEY, CDR2 SVGAGI, per germline. Between the trimmed V and J ends, which lost 7 bases and 1 base, there was a span of 14 bases. In DNA, the CDR3 is TGTGCCAGCACCCGGACAGTACCATCCTACGAGCAGTACTTC. Amino acid sequence: CASTRTVPSYEQYF.

The chain employs TRBV27 and TRBJ2-7; D uncertain. CDR3 length equals 13 residues. Germline lookup yields CDR1 MNHEY and CDR2 SMNVEV (reference sequence). Trimming cost V 6 bases and J 7 bases, with 16 bases left between them. This CDR3 is CASSHDNAGEQYV. The DNA of the CDR3 is TGTGCCAGCAGCCATGATAACGCCGGGGAGCAGTACGTC.

The genes are TRBV30 and TRBJ2-7, with 9 bases aligning to TRBD2. Germline lookup yields CDR1 GTSNPN and CDR2 SVGIG (reference sequence). CDR3 size: 14 residues. With 3 bases clipped from V and 4 bases from J, the junction kept 7 bases outside the gene matches. The CDR3 coding sequence is TGTGCCTGGAGGGTGGCGGGGGGGCCTTACGAGCAGTACTTC. It encodes CAWRVAGGPYEQYF.

The chain has TRBV2 and TRBJ2-2, with TRBD2 as a possible D gene (5 bases). V dropped 2 bases and J dropped 8 bases, with 9 bases sitting between them. CDR1 and CDR2 from the germline V gene are SNHLY and FYNNEI. The CDR3 loop spans 13 amino acids. The CDR3 protein is CASSETRGGELFF. CDR3 coding DNA: TGTGCCAGCAGTGAAACCCGCGGGGGGGAGCTGTTTTTT.

This rearrangement joins TRBV7-7 to TRBJ2-5; TRBD2 is a possible D gene (5 bases). Germline-derived CDR1 and CDR2 are SSHAT and FNYEAQ (reference sequence). The CDR3 contains 15 residues. V was cut by 1 base and J by 4 bases, with 13 bases left in between. In nucleotides, the CDR3 is TGTGCCAGCAGCTTAGGAGGTCTAGCCCCAGAGACCCAGTACTTC. This encodes CASSLGGLAPETQYF.

This sequence joins TRBV6-5 and TRBJ1-1; TRBD1 aligns across 8 bases. After removal of 6 bases from V and 1 base from J, the junction contained 1 base not matched to a gene. Germline assignment: CDR1 MNHEY and CDR2 SVGAGI. The length of the CDR3 is 13 residues. The CDR3 here is CASRGTGNTEAFF. The CDR3 DNA is TGTGCCAGCAGAGGGACAGGGAACACTGAAGCTTTCTTT.

CDR3: CASSDRETQYF. The CDR3 DNA reads TGTGCCAGCAGTGACCGGGAGACCCAGTACTTC. The rearrangement links TRBV2 to TRBJ2-5, with D unresolved. Germline CDR1 SNHLY, CDR2 FYNNEI. Trimming shortened V by 3 bases and J by 5 bases, and 4 bases separated the two germline ends. The CDR3 has 11 residues.

The chain recombines TRBV2 with TRBJ2-5, with a weak D call TRBD2 (7 bases). Germline CDR1 reads SNHLY; CDR2 reads FYNNEI. The CDR3 runs 14 residues. Trimming took 6 bases from V and 1 from J, leaving 12 bases between them. In nucleotides, the CDR3 is TGTGCCAGCAGATTAGGGGGGGTCCAAGAGACCCAGTACTTC. It is translated as CASRLGGVQETQYF.

The rearrangement uses TRBV6-2 or TRBV6-3 and TRBJ1-1, with D perhaps TRBD1 (5 bases). Germline CDR1 MNHEY, CDR2 SVGEGT. V shed 3 bases and J shed 1 base, with 9 bases lying between them. The CDR3 loop spans 14 amino acids. The CDR3 loop reads CASSYGHSNTEAFF. CDR3 DNA sequence: TGTGCCAGCAGTTATGGACACTCGAACACTGAAGCTTTCTTT.

J is TRBJ1-2 and V is TRBV5-6, with D unresolved. The CDR3 runs 13 residues. The V end lost 4 bases, the J end lost 0 bases, and 7 bases lay between the germline ends. CDR1 and CDR2 (germline): SGHDT, YYEEEE. The CDR3 protein is CASSRDTNYGYTF. CDR3 DNA sequence: TGTGCCAGCAGCCGAGACACTAACTATGGCTACACCTTC.

This clone showed up just a few times. The V and J genes are TRBV7-8 and TRBJ2-7; 11 nucleotides agree with TRBD2. CDR1 and CDR2 from the germline V gene are SGHVS and FQNEAQ. V lost 5 bases to trimming and J lost 1 base; unmatched junction nucleotides: 7. This CDR3 has 16 residues. The CDR3 nucleotides are TGTGCCAGCAGCGAGGTAGCGGGGGGGCCGTCCTACGAGCAGTACGTC. Protein sequence: CASSEVAGGPSYEQYV.

This clone was detected a few times. This chain links TRBV3-1 (or the pseudogene TRBV3-2) with TRBJ1-6; the D gene is possibly TRBD1 (5 bases). Germline CDR1 reads LGHDT; CDR2 reads YNNKEL (reference sequence). The length of the CDR3 is 14 residues. V was cut by 1 base and J by 11 bases, with 12 bases left in between. This CDR3 reads CASSQGQGLTPLHF. CDR3 in DNA: TGTGCCAGCAGCCAAGGGCAGGGTTTAACACCCCTCCACTTT.

The chain has TRBV14 and TRBJ1-2; the D is unclear. This CDR3 region has 12 residues. CDR1 is SGHDN and CDR2 is FVKESK in the germline V gene. The germline V and J ends were trimmed by 4 bases and 8 bases, with 11 bases remaining between them. The CDR3 DNA reads as TGTGCCAGCAGCCGGGCAGAACGGGGCTACACCTTC. Encoded protein: CASSRAERGYTF.

The CDR3 nucleotides are TGTGCCAGCAGCTTGCGTGCGGGACAGGGCACCGAGCAGTACGTC. Amino acid sequence: CASSLRAGQGTEQYV. The gene calls are TRBV5-6 and TRBJ2-7; 9 bases agree with TRBD1. The CDR3 totals 15 residues. The germline CDR1 and CDR2 sequences are SGHDT and YYEEEE. The V and J ends lost 1 base and 6 bases, in that order; junction bases with no gene match: 8.

The rearrangement uses TRBV6-5 and TRBJ2-3; no clear D gene. The CDR3 covers 14 residues. V lost 6 bases, J lost 0 bases, and 10 bases lay in between. CDR1 is MNHEY and CDR2 is SVGAGI in the germline V gene. This CDR3 reads CASSAVVSTDTQYF. The CDR3 coding sequence is TGTGCCAGCAGCGCGGTTGTGAGCACAGATACGCAGTATTTT.

V usage is TRBV3-1 (or the pseudogene TRBV3-2) and J usage is TRBJ1-3; TRBD1 might be the D (6 bases). Germline loops: CDR1 LGHDT, CDR2 YNNKEL (reference sequence). Trimming left V 6 bases short and J 2 bases short, with 11 bases between. This CDR3 region has 14 residues. CDR3 in DNA: TGTGCCAGCAGACAGGGCAACACTGGAAACACCATATATTTT. Protein product: CASRQGNTGNTIYF.

The rearrangement joins TRBV5-1 to TRBJ1-2, with D possibly being TRBD1 (5 bases). This CDR3 is built from 13 residues. Per the germline V gene, CDR1 is SGHRS and CDR2 is YFSETQ. Trimming left V 5 bases short and J 6 bases short, with 14 bases between. Here the CDR3 reads CASSEEGLDGYTF. In DNA form, the CDR3 reads TGCGCCAGCAGTGAGGAGGGACTCGATGGCTACACCTTC.

V usage is TRBV9 and J usage is TRBJ2-2, with D maybe TRBD1 (5 bases). The germline gives CDR1 SGDLS, CDR2 YYNGEE. V dropped 3 bases and J dropped 3 bases, with 27 bases sitting between them. CDR3 length: 20 residues. CDR3 loop: CASSGLGRQGLSIDTGELFF. CDR3 nucleotide sequence: TGTGCCAGCAGCGGGCTGGGGCGTCAGGGTTTAAGTATCGACACCGGGGAGCTGTTTTTT.

This chain links TRBV19 with TRBJ2-5, with D maybe TRBD1 (6 bases). Per germline, CDR1 LNHDA and CDR2 SQIVND (reference sequence). This CDR3 has 14 amino acids. Trimming stripped 5 bases from V and 2 bases from J, with 12 bases between. Written as DNA, the CDR3 is TGTGCCAGTAGTCGCAGGGGTACACAAGAGACCCAGTACTTC. It codes for CASSRRGTQETQYF.

This chain joins TRBV5-6 and TRBJ2-7; perhaps TRBD2 as D (5 bases). This CDR3 spans 14 amino acids. V was trimmed by 0 bases and J by 3 bases, leaving 10 bases between them. Germline-derived CDR1 and CDR2 are SGHDT and YYEEEE. CDR3 nucleotides: TGTGCCAGCAGCTTGGGGGCGGGCTACTACGAGCAGTACGTC. Translated: CASSLGAGYYEQYV.

The J gene is TRBJ2-7, the V gene TRBV6-6; TRBD2 agrees at 8 bases. The CDR3 is made up of 15 amino acids. Germline CDR1 is MNHNY and CDR2 is SVGAGI (reference sequence). The junction had 8 bases not matched to a gene; V was cut back by 6 bases and J by 1 base. The CDR3 coding sequence is TGTGCCAGCAGACAATGGACTAGCACATCCTACGAGCAGTACTTC. It codes for CASRQWTSTSYEQYF.